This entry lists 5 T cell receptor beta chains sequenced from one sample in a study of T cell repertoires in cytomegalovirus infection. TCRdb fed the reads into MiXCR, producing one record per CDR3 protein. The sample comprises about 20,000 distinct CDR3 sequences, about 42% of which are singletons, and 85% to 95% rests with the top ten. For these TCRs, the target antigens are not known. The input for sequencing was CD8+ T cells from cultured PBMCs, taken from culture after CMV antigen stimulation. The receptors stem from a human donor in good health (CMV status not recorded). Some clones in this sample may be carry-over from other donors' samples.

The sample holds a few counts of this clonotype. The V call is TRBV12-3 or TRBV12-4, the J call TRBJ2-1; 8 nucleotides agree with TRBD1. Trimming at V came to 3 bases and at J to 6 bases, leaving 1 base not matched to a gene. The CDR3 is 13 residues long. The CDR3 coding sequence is TGTGCCAGCAGTTTCGGACAGGGCAATGAGCAGTTCTTC. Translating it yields CASSFGQGNEQFF.

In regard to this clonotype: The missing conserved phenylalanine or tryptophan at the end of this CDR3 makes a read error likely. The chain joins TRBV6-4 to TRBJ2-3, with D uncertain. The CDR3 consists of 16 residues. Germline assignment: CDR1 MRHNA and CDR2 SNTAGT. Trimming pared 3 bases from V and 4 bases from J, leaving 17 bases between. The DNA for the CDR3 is TGTGCCAGCAGTGAGAGCAGCGAGACGTCCTCAGATACGCAGTATTCT. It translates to CASSESSETSSDTQYS.

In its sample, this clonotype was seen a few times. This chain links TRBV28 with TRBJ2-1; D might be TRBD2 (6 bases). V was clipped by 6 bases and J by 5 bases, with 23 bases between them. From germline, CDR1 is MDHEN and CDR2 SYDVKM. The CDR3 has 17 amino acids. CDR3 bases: TGTGCCAGCAGCTCGGATGTCTGGGGGAGGATACACAATGAGCAGTTCTTC. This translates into CASSSDVWGRIHNEQFF.

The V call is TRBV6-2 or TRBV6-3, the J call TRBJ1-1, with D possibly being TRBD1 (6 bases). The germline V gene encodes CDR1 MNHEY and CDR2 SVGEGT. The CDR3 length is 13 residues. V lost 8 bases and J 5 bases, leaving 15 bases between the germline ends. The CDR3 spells CASGTGLGTEAFF. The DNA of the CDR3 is TGTGCCAGCGGTACAGGGTTGGGAACTGAAGCTTTCTTT.

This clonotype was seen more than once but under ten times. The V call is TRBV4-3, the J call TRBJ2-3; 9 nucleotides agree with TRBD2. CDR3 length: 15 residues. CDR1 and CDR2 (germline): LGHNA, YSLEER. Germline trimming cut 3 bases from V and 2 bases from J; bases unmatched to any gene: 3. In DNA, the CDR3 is TGCGCCAGCAGCCATACTAGCGGGTTCACAGATACGCAGTATTTT. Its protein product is CASSHTSGFTDTQYF.